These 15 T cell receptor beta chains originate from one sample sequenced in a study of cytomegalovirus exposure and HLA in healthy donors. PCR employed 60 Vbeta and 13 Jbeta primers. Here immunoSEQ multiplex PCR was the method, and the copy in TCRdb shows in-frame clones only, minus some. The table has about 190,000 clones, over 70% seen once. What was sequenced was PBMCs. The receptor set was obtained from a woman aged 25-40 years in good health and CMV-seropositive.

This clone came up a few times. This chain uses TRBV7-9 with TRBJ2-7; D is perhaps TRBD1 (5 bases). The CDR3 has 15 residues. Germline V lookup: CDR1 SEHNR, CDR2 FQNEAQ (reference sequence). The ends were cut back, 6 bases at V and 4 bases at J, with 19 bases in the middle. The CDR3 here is CASRARVGSHYEQYF. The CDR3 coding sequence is TGTGCCAGCAGGGCCAGGGTCGGTTCTCATTACGAGCAGTACTTC. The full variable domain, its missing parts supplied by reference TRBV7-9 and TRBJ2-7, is DTGVSQNPRHKITKRGQNVTFRCDPISEHNRLYWYRQTLGQGPEFLTYFQNEAQLEKSRLLSDRFSAERPKGSFSTLEIQRTEQGDSAMYLCASRARVGSHYEQYFGPGTRLTVT.

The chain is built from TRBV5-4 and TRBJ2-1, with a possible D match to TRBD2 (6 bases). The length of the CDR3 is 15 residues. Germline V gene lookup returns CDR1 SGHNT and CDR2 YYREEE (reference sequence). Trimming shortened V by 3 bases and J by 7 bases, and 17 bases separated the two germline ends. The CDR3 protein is CASSSPGTRRNEQFF. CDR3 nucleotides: TGTGCCAGCAGCTCCCCCGGGACTCGAAGAAATGAGCAGTTCTTC.

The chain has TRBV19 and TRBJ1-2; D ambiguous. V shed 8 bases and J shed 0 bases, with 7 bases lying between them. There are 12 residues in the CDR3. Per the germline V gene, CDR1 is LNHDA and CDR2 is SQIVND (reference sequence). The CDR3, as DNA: TGTGCCAGTGTAACAGCTAACTATGGCTACACCTTC. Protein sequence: CASVTANYGYTF.

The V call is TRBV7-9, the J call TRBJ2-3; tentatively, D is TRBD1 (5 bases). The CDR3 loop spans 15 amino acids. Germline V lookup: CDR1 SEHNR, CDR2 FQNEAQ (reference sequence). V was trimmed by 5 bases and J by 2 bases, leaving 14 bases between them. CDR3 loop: CASSPKLGPTDTQYF. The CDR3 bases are TGTGCCAGCAGCCCGAAGCTGGGGCCCACAGATACGCAGTATTTT.

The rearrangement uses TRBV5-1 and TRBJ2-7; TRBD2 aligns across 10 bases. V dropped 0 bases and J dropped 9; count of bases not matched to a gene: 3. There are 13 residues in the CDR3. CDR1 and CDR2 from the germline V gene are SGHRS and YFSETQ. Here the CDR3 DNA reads TGCGCCAGCAGCTTGGGAGCGGGAGGGCCGCAGTACTTC. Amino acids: CASSLGAGGPQYF.

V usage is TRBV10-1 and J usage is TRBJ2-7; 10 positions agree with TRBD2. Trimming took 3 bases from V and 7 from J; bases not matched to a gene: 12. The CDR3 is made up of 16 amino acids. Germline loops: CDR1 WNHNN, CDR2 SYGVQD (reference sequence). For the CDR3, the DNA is TGCGCCAGCAGTGAATGGGTAGCGGGAGGATTATCGGAGCAGTACTTC. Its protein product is CASSEWVAGGLSEQYF.

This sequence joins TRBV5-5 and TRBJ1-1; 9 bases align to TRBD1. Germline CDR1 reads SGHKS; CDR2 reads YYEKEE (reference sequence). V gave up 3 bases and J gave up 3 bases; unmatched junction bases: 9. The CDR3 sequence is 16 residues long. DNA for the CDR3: TGTGCCAGCAGCTCACAGGGGGCCGTTGGATACACTGAAGCTTTCTTT. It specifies CASSSQGAVGYTEAFF.

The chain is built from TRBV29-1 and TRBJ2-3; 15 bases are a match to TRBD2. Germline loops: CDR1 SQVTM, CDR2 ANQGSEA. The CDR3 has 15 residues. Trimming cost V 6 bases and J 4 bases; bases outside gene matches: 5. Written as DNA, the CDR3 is TGCAGCGTCGACCGGACTAGCGGGAGGGCAGATACGCAGTATTTT. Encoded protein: CSVDRTSGRADTQYF.

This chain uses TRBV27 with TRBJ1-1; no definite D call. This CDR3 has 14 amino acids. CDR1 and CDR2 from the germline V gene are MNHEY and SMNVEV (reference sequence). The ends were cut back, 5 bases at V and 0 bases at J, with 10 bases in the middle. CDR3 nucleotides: TGTGCCAGCAGTCCCGACTGGATGAACACTGAAGCTTTCTTT. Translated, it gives CASSPDWMNTEAFF.

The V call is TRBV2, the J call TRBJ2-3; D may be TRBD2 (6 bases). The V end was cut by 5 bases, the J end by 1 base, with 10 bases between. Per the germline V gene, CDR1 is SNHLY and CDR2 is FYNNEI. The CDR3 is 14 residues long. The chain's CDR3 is CASSLSGGTDTQYF. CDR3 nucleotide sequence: TGTGCCAGCAGTCTTAGCGGCGGCACAGATACGCAGTATTTT.

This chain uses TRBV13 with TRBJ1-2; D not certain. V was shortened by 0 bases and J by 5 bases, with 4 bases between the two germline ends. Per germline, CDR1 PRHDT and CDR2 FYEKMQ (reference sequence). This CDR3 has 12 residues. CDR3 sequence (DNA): TGTGCCAGCAGCTTAGGGGCTTATGGCTACACCTTC. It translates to CASSLGAYGYTF.

The CDR3 nucleotides read TGTGCCAGCAGCTTGGGTGCCGGGAACGGGGAGCTGTTTTTT. Protein: CASSLGAGNGELFF. The V gene is TRBV5-6, the J gene TRBJ2-2; D possibly corresponds to TRBD2 (5 bases). Trimming removed 0 bases from V and 7 bases from J, with 10 bases in between. The CDR3 runs 14 residues. In germline, CDR1 is SGHDT, CDR2 YYEEEE.

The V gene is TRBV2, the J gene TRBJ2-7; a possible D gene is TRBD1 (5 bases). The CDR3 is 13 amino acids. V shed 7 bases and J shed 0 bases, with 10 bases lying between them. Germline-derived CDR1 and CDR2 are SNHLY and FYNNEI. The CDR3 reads CASITGLSYEQYF. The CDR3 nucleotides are TGTGCCAGCATAACAGGCCTCTCCTACGAGCAGTACTTC.

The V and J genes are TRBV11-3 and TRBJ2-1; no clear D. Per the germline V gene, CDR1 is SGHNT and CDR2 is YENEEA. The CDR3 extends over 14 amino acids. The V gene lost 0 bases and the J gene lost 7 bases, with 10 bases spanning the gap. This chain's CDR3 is CASSLDSSLNEQFF. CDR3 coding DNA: TGTGCCAGCAGCTTAGACAGTTCGTTGAATGAGCAGTTCTTC.

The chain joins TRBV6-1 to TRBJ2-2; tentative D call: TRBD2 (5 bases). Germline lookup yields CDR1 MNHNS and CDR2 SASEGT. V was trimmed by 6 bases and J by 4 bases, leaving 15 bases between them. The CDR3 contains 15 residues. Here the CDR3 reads CASSWESLGTGELFF. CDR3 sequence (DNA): TGTGCCAGCAGCTGGGAGAGTTTAGGCACCGGGGAGCTGTTTTTT.